This T cell receptor (beta chain) was observed in a study of T-cell memory formation after mild COVID-19 (dated by TCRdb to the early 2020s). Study-wide context: Most TCR sequence clusters were specific to one of the two donors. Two young, previously healthy adult volunteers made up the cohort, one male and one female. T-cell clones expanding and contracting after mild COVID-19 in a couple of donors were tracked by longitudinal TCRalpha and TCRbeta repertoire sequencing. Overall study outcomes, separate from this receptor: The detection of some responding clones in pre-infection memory suggests that pre-existing cross-reactive memory T cells joined the SARS-CoV-2 response. Contracting CD4+ clones were found mainly in CM and EM memory subsets, while CD8+ clones were enriched in EMRA. Whether the second-wave clones peaking on day 37 were SARS-CoV-2 specific was not confirmed. From day 15 to 85, contracting clones showed balanced CD4/CD8 phenotypes, whereas a second wave of clones that expanded from day 15 to 37 leaned towards CD4+. The study covered only a couple of mild cases, and larger cohorts including severe cases with pre-infection samples were considered necessary.

Regarding this clonotype: No cognate antigen has been identified for it. Base qualities are not at hand, and no much larger clone is one base apart.

PBMCs were isolated by Ficoll-Paque density gradient centrifugation. Instrument on record: Illumina NovaSeq 6000. cDNA libraries for TCRalpha and TCRbeta were prepared by 5'RACE using constant-segment primers, with sample barcodes and unique molecular identifiers added. RNA was extracted from every sample with Trizol reagent. Libraries were amplified in two PCR steps, with a second sample barcode and Illumina TruSeq adapters added in the second step. Libraries were sequenced on an Illumina NovaSeq with 2 x 150 bp paired-end reads. The study's own analysis went as follows. The reads were demultiplexed and collapsed into UMI-guided consensus sequences using migec v1.2.7. With mixcr v2.1.11, UMI consensuses were aligned to TRA and TRB V and J templates and assembled into clonotypes. A clonotype was counted as expanded or contracted only if both edgeR and NoisET called the change significant, with noise models trained on biological replicates. For edgeR calls, the cutoffs were a false discovery rate-adjusted p below 0.01 and a log2 fold-change threshold of 1. As an exploratory analysis of dynamics, PCA with hierarchical clustering was applied to max-normalized trajectories of the 1000 most abundant clonotypes. Separately sequenced CD4+ and CD8+ repertoires were used to assign the CD4 or CD8 phenotype of responding clones. TCRdb's own reprocessing of the public reads used fastp at Q25 and MiXCR and kept productive beta chains. Here each entry gathers all rows of one CDR3 protein and keeps the most common genes and DNA. The V and J calls and clone size are TCRdb's, not the authors'. Here the sample has approximately 300,000 distinct CDR3 sequences; 7.5% to 9.5% occur a single time. Around a fifth of the sample goes to the ten largest clones.

This TCR derives from a man in his late teens or twenties who had mild COVID-19 (a few samples of this study predate the infection). The sample titles of this study are shuffled in the database, so cell type and time point are left out; the donor was told from shared clones. Input material: PBMCs or a T cell subset sorted from them (not recorded which).

This receptor has the CDR3 CASSNGAYEQYV. Here is the DNA: TGTGCCAGCAGTAACGGGGCGTACGAGCAGTACGTC. Recombination joined TRBV6-6 with TRBJ2-7, with the D assignment possibly TRBD1 or TRBD2, given 5 matching bases for each. CDR1 is given as MNHNY and CDR2 as SVGAGI, both from the germline V gene (reference sequence). The CDR3, cysteine through valine, is 12 amino acids long. The CDR3 DNA has 36 bases and is translated from base 1. The junction shows trimming of 5 bases on V and 4 bases on J, plus 9 bases between the germline ends.